The clone carrying this T cell receptor beta chain has a count of ten or more. Its antigen is still unknown. With 6 bases removed from V and 2 bases from J, the gap between germline ends came to 7 bases. The CDR3 runs 13 residues. These data originate in a study of type 1 regulatory T cells. Study summary: T-allo10 is an in vitro-generated, Tr1-enriched CD4 T cell product specific for alloantigen. Whole-study findings and limits: Type 1 regulatory T cells had a more restricted TCR repertoire than non-type 1 regulatory T cells.

In TCRdb, the reads were re-called with MiXCR into one record per CDR3 protein. The data contain approximately 43,000 distinct CDR3 sequences, 10% to 15% of them singletons. Sequencing was performed on cultured non-Tr1 T cells, either the whole culture or a sorted T cell fraction (not recorded which). The rearrangement links TRBV12-3 or TRBV12-4 to TRBJ2-2; D is unclear. The TCR was taken from a human donor in good health. The CDR3 is CASRITNTGELFF. The DNA for the CDR3 is TGTGCCAGCAGAATAACTAACACCGGGGAGCTGTTTTTT.